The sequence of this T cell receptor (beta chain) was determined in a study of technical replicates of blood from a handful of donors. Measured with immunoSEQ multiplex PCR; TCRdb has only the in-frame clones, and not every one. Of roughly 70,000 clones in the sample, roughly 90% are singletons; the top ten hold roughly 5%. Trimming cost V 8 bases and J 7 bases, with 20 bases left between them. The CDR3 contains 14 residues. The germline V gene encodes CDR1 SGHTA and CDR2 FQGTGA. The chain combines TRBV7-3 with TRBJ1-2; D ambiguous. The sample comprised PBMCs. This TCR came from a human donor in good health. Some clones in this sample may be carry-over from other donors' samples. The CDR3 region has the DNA TGTGCCAGCGCGTCGGCAGCGGGAGTCGGTGGCTACACCTTC. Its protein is CASASAAGVGGYTF. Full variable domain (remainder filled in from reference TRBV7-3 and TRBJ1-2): GAGVSQTPSNKVTEKGKYVELRCDPISGHTALYWYRQSLGQGPEFLIYFQGTGAADDSGLPNDRFFAVRPEGSVSTLKIQRTERGDSAVYLCASASAAGVGGYTFGSGTRLTVV.